The present T cell receptor beta chain was sequenced within a study of human T cells and chemical hapten exposure. Study summary: Weekly diphenylcyclopropenone doses were given to patients' scalps across the approximately 24-week study.

At least ten counts were recorded for this clonotype. Per the original data handling: The number of TCRs in each sample had a median of about 100,000 and spanned about 23,224 to 700,000. TCRdb processed the RACE reads anew with MiXCR; each CDR3 protein has one entry. The V and J calls come from TCRdb's annotation, not from the publication. The sample records about 92,000 distinct CDR3 sequences, about a tenth being singletons. Time point of the sample: patch test 3, about 24 weeks after DPC sensitization. This sample's treatment: therapeutic diphenylcyclopropenone sensitization with weekly scalp DPC. The germline V gene encodes CDR1 MDHEN and CDR2 SYDVKM. The V end was cut by 6 bases, the J end by 2 bases, with 14 bases between. The CDR3 sequence is 15 residues long.

The sequence derives from a woman younger than 45 with alopecia areata. Some clones in this sample may be carry-over from other donors' samples. This chain uses TRBV28 with TRBJ1-3; weak D call: TRBD1 (6 bases). The specimen comprised whole blood, sampled in connection with sensitization to the hapten diphenylcyclopropenone (DPC). CDR3 protein: CASSLTGNPGNTIYF. As DNA, the CDR3 is TGTGCCAGCAGCCTTACAGGGAACCCTGGAAACACCATATATTTT.